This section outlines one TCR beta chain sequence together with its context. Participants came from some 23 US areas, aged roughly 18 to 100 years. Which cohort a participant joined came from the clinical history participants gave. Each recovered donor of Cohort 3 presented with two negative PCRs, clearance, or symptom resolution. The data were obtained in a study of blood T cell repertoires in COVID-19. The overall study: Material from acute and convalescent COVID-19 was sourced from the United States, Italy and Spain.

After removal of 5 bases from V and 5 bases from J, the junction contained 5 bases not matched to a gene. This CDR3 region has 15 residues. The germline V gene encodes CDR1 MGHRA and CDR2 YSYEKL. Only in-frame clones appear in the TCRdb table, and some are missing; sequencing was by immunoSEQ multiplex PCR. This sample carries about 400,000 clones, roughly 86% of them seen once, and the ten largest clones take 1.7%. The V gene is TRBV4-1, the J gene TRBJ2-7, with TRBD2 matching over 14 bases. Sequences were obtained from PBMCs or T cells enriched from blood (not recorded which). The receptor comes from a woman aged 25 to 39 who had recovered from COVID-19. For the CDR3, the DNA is TGCGCCAGCAGCGGACAGGGACTAGCGGGAGACGAGCAGTACTTC. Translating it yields CASSGQGLAGDEQYF.